This T cell receptor beta chain is drawn from a study of regulatory T cells in long-lasting Graves disease. Study context: With positive TSH receptor antibodies and over 5 years of antithyroid drugs, Graves' disease was considered persistent.

In its sample, this clonotype was seen a few times. Time point of the sample: persistent/refractory GD, antithyroid drugs over 5 years with positive TRAb. Researchers made the TCR library from RNA that was extracted from PBMCs. Libraries of TCR beta came from iRepertoire HTBI primers plus Arm-PCR of CDR3 regions. Using its own MiXCR run on the multiplex PCR reads, TCRdb lists one record per CDR3 protein. The sample yields hundreds of thousands of distinct CDR3 sequences, over 20% seen once. The CDR3 contains 14 residues. CDR1 and CDR2 from the germline V gene are DFQATT and SNEGSKA (reference sequence). J gave up 4 bases and V 1 base, and 6 bases lay outside the gene matches.

Sample: peripheral blood mononuclear cells (PBMCs), taken when the disease was refractory, from a patient treated with antithyroid drugs. The sequence was obtained from a female donor with Graves disease. V usage is TRBV20-1 and J usage is TRBJ2-5; 7 nucleotides align to TRBD1. The CDR3 nucleotides are TGCAGTGCTAGAGTGACAGGGATGGGAGAGACCCAGTACTTC. It specifies CSARVTGMGETQYF.